The rows below give T cell receptor beta chains drawn from one sample of a study of Ad26.COV2.S vaccination and SARS-CoV-2 variants. Generated by immunoSEQ multiplex PCR, the TCRdb table keeps only in-frame clones and is missing some. The sample lists roughly 500,000 clones, roughly 89% occurring once. The sequencing used peripheral blood, collected in a trial of Ad26.COV2.S vaccine versus placebo. The receptors stem from a person between 18 and 65 years old who received the Ad26.COV2.S COVID-19 vaccine or a placebo. Both conserved end residues are part of each CDR3. Each record gives: CDR3 length, J gene, V gene, D gene, clone size, CDR3 protein, CDR3 DNA. A D gene is named only where the DNA matches it firmly. Size is stated for part of the rows, as once, few or many counts, or as a class when the clone is expanded.

length: 15; J: TRBJ2-1; V: TRBV6-1; D: TRBD1; size: NA; CDR3: CASSDPRTGTYEQFF; DNA: TGTGCCAGCAGTGACCCGAGGACAGGGACGTATGAGCAGTTCTTC
length: 15; J: TRBJ2-1; V: TRBV6-5; D: NA; size: NA; CDR3: CASKLTSSAYNEQFF; DNA: TGTGCCAGCAAGTTGACCTCTTCCGCCTACAATGAGCAGTTCTTC
length: 13; J: TRBJ2-7; V: TRBV13; D: NA; size: few; CDR3: CASSLERRAEQYF; DNA: TGTGCCAGCAGCTTAGAGCGGAGGGCCGAGCAGTACTTC
length: 17; J: TRBJ2-3; V: TRBV4-2; D: NA; size: NA; CDR3: CASSQKAPNWSGDTQYF; DNA: TGTGCCAGCAGCCAAAAGGCCCCGAACTGGTCGGGAGATACGCAGTATTTT
length: 13; J: TRBJ2-5; V: TRBV3-1/TRBV3-2; D: TRBD1; size: NA; CDR3: CASSLDREETQYF; DNA: TGTGCCAGCAGCCTAGACAGGGAAGAGACCCAGTACTTC
length: 12; J: TRBJ2-7; V: TRBV11-2; D: NA; size: NA; CDR3: CASSYSSYEQYF; DNA: TGTGCCAGCAGCTACAGCTCCTACGAGCAGTACTTC
length: 14; J: TRBJ2-1; V: TRBV7-3; D: TRBD1; size: few; CDR3: CASSKDRAYNEQFF; DNA: TGTGCCAGCAGCAAAGACAGGGCCTACAATGAGCAGTTCTTC
length: 14; J: TRBJ2-5; V: TRBV28; D: TRBD2; size: NA; CDR3: CASSRGGAQETQYF; DNA: TGTGCCAGCTCTCGCGGGGGGGCTCAAGAGACCCAGTACTTC
length: 13; J: TRBJ1-1; V: TRBV6-5; D: NA; size: few; CDR3: CASSFGSEPEAFF; DNA: TGTGCCAGCAGTTTCGGGTCCGAACCTGAAGCTTTCTTT
length: 12; J: TRBJ1-5; V: TRBV19; D: NA; size: NA; CDR3: CASSLQNSPQHF; DNA: TGTGCCAGTAGCCTACAGAACTCGCCCCAGCATTTT
length: 14; J: TRBJ1-5; V: TRBV4-3; D: NA; size: NA; CDR3: CASSQGPGFQPQHF; DNA: TGCGCCAGCAGCCAAGGCCCAGGGTTTCAGCCCCAGCATTTT
length: 14; J: TRBJ1-1; V: TRBV5-6; D: TRBD1; size: NA; CDR3: CASSWDRLDTEAFF; DNA: TGTGCCAGCAGCTGGGACAGATTGGACACTGAAGCTTTCTTT
length: 11; J: TRBJ2-3; V: TRBV7-3; D: NA; size: few; CDR3: CASSLGTTQYF; DNA: TGTGCCAGCAGCTTGGGGACCACGCAGTATTTT
length: 16; J: TRBJ1-4; V: TRBV5-1; D: TRBD1; size: NA; CDR3: CASSRGQPARGEKLFF; DNA: TGCGCCAGCAGCCGGGGACAGCCCGCACGGGGTGAAAAACTGTTTTTT
length: 13; J: TRBJ1-2; V: TRBV6-5; D: NA; size: NA; CDR3: CASSYFYRAGYTF; DNA: TGTGCCAGCAGTTACTTTTACAGGGCTGGCTACACCTTC
length: 15; J: TRBJ1-2; V: TRBV19; D: NA; size: NA; CDR3: CASSIDRGGRHGYTF; DNA: TGTGCCAGTAGTATAGATAGAGGAGGGCGACATGGCTACACCTTC
length: 16; J: TRBJ2-6; V: TRBV5-4; D: NA; size: NA; CDR3: CASTKGHSSGANVLTF; DNA: TGTGCCAGCACTAAAGGTCACAGCTCTGGGGCCAACGTCCTGACTTTC
length: 13; J: TRBJ2-7; V: TRBV10-3; D: TRBD1; size: NA; CDR3: CAIGRDSLYEQYF; DNA: TGTGCCATTGGAAGGGACAGTCTCTACGAGCAGTACTTC
length: 16; J: TRBJ2-5; V: TRBV24-1; D: NA; size: NA; CDR3: CATSETGTEYQETQYF; DNA: TGTGCCACCAGTGAAACCGGGACCGAGTACCAAGAGACCCAGTACTTC
length: 15; J: TRBJ2-6; V: TRBV19; D: NA; size: NA; CDR3: CASSMRGFGANVLTF; DNA: TGTGCCAGTAGTATGAGGGGTTTTGGGGCCAACGTCCTGACTTTC
length: 14; J: TRBJ1-5; V: TRBV28; D: NA; size: few; CDR3: CASSWGQADQPQHF; DNA: TGTGCCAGCAGTTGGGGGCAGGCTGATCAGCCCCAGCATTTT
length: 13; J: TRBJ1-6; V: TRBV9; D: NA; size: NA; CDR3: CASSVERVSPLHF; DNA: TGTGCCAGCAGCGTAGAACGGGTTTCACCCCTCCACTTT
length: 16; J: TRBJ2-1; V: TRBV15; D: NA; size: NA; CDR3: CATSRPTGYSYNEQFF; DNA: TGTGCCACCAGCAGACCCACAGGGTACTCCTACAATGAGCAGTTCTTC
length: 16; J: TRBJ1-2; V: TRBV28; D: TRBD1; size: NA; CDR3: CASIETGTGTIYGYTF; DNA: TGTGCCAGCATCGAGACCGGGACAGGAACGATCTATGGCTACACCTTC
length: 16; J: TRBJ2-2; V: TRBV11-2; D: NA; size: NA; CDR3: CASSSWGALNTGELFF; DNA: TGTGCCAGCAGCTCCTGGGGGGCATTAAACACCGGGGAGCTGTTTTTT
length: 18; J: TRBJ1-4; V: TRBV11-3; D: TRBD1; size: NA; CDR3: CASSSEGRTGDLDEKLFF; DNA: TGTGCCAGCAGCTCCGAGGGGCGGACAGGGGATCTCGATGAAAAACTGTTTTTT
length: 14; J: TRBJ1-3; V: TRBV7-2; D: NA; size: NA; CDR3: CASSFDPDLNTIYF; DNA: TGTGCCAGCAGCTTCGACCCGGACCTAAACACCATATATTTT
length: 15; J: TRBJ1-5; V: TRBV28; D: NA; size: NA; CDR3: CASSLLAGGNQPQHF; DNA: TGTGCCAGCAGTTTATTGGCGGGAGGGAATCAGCCCCAGCATTTT
length: 11; J: TRBJ2-1; V: TRBV24-1; D: NA; size: NA; CDR3: CATSDLSAQFF; DNA: TGTGCCACCAGTGATTTAAGTGCGCAGTTCTTC
length: 16; J: TRBJ2-3; V: TRBV21-1; D: NA; size: NA; CDR3: CASSKALRGWADTQYF; DNA: TGTGCCAGCAGCAAAGCGCTCAGGGGATGGGCAGATACGCAGTATTTT
length: 14; J: TRBJ1-2; V: TRBV10-3; D: TRBD1; size: NA; CDR3: CATTRDRGIFGYTF; DNA: TGTGCCACTACCAGGGACAGGGGTATTTTTGGCTACACCTTC
length: 17; J: TRBJ1-6; V: TRBV4-3; D: NA; size: NA; CDR3: CASSQGTYSSYNSPLHF; DNA: TGCGCCAGCAGCCAAGGGACGTACAGCTCCTATAATTCACCCCTCCACTTT
length: 15; J: TRBJ2-3; V: TRBV5-8; D: NA; size: NA; CDR3: CASSAGRIGTDTQYF; DNA: TGTGCCAGCAGCGCGGGACGGATAGGCACAGATACGCAGTATTTT
length: 16; J: TRBJ2-5; V: TRBV5-1; D: NA; size: once; CDR3: CASSPGQEGPGKTQYF; DNA: TGCGCCAGCAGCCCGGGGCAGGAGGGGCCGGGAAAGACCCAGTACTTC
length: 15; J: TRBJ1-6; V: TRBV9; D: NA; size: NA; CDR3: CASSLVAVPNSPLHF; DNA: TGTGCCAGCAGCCTTGTGGCTGTTCCCAATTCACCCCTCCACTTT
length: 12; J: TRBJ2-1; V: TRBV5-1; D: NA; size: NA; CDR3: CASSPGGGEQFF; DNA: TGCGCCAGCAGCCCCGGGGGCGGGGAGCAGTTCTTC
length: 16; J: TRBJ1-4; V: TRBV5-4; D: NA; size: NA; CDR3: CASSKGGSVANEKLFF; DNA: TGTGCCAGCAGCAAGGGGGGCAGTGTAGCTAATGAAAAACTGTTTTTT
length: 13; J: TRBJ1-1; V: TRBV6-5; D: TRBD1; size: NA; CDR3: CASSYLQGHETFF; DNA: TGTGCCAGCAGTTACCTACAGGGGCATGAGACTTTCTTT
length: 18; J: TRBJ1-2; V: TRBV5-8; D: TRBD1; size: NA; CDR3: CASSLVGQGAPDSYGYTF; DNA: TGTGCCAGCAGCTTGGTGGGACAGGGGGCCCCTGATAGCTATGGCTACACCTTC
length: 17; J: TRBJ2-3; V: TRBV3-1/TRBV3-2; D: NA; size: NA; CDR3: CASSQERPITSTDTQYF; DNA: TGTGCCAGCAGCCAAGAACGGCCCATCACTAGCACAGATACGCAGTATTTT
length: 13; J: TRBJ2-7; V: TRBV5-1; D: NA; size: NA; CDR3: CASSLDGGSEQYF; DNA: TGCGCCAGCAGCTTGGATGGAGGAAGCGAGCAGTACTTC
length: 15; J: TRBJ2-1; V: TRBV13; D: TRBD2; size: NA; CDR3: CASSLGLAIPGEQFF; DNA: TGTGCCAGCAGCTTAGGACTAGCGATTCCGGGGGAGCAGTTCTTC
length: 15; J: TRBJ2-3; V: TRBV2; D: NA; size: NA; CDR3: CASRTDTGVADTQYF; DNA: TGTGCCAGCAGGACGGACACCGGGGTCGCAGATACGCAGTATTTT
length: 13; J: TRBJ2-1; V: TRBV6-2/TRBV6-3; D: NA; size: NA; CDR3: CASSYSRLEEQFF; DNA: TGTGCCAGCAGTTACTCGAGGCTAGAGGAGCAGTTCTTC
length: 13; J: TRBJ1-1; V: TRBV11-2; D: TRBD1; size: NA; CDR3: CASSLEQGVRAFF; DNA: TGTGCCAGCAGCTTAGAACAGGGGGTTCGTGCTTTCTTT
length: 13; J: TRBJ1-2; V: TRBV4-3; D: TRBD1; size: NA; CDR3: CASSHRQGYGYTF; DNA: TGCGCCAGCAGCCATCGACAGGGCTATGGCTACACCTTC
length: 15; J: TRBJ2-3; V: TRBV18; D: NA; size: NA; CDR3: CASSSPGVPTDTQYF; DNA: TGTGCCAGCTCAAGCCCGGGGGTACCCACAGATACGCAGTATTTT
length: 12; J: TRBJ2-3; V: TRBV29-1; D: NA; size: NA; CDR3: CSGAWGRDTQYF; DNA: TGCAGCGGGGCGTGGGGGAGGGATACGCAGTATTTT